This TCR beta chain was sequenced during a study of Graves' ophthalmopathy and Graves' hyperthyroidism (dated by TCRdb to 2017 to 2018). Some background on the complete study: Peripheral blood was collected before any treatment was given, at the time of initial diagnosis. The study used signatures of the TCR beta repertoire to tell Graves' ophthalmopathy apart from Graves' hyperthyroidism and to predict which patients would progress to ophthalmopathy. In total, under 150 blood samples were TCR-sequenced: some 43 ophthalmopathy, under 85 hyperthyroidism and approximately 17 hyperthyroidism-to-ophthalmopathy patients. To explore V-J signatures distinguishing ophthalmopathy from hyperthyroidism, a discovery set of around 100 patients (roughly 42 ophthalmopathy, roughly 60 stable hyperthyroidism) was enrolled. An independent validation cohort comprised 18 hyperthyroidism patients and roughly 15 patients who later progressed from hyperthyroidism to ophthalmopathy. In over 5 hyperthyroidism patients, the T-cell repertoire of thyroid tissue was compared with the T-cell repertoire of blood. Following sampling, methimazole starting at 30 mg daily was administered to hyperthyroidism patients, and high-dose intravenous methylprednisolone was administered to ophthalmopathy patients. For training and testing, the roughly 97 patients in the discovery cohort were randomly divided in a 7:3 ratio.

This clonotype was detected many times. Its antigen specificity is not known. Base-call qualities are not available, and no considerably larger clone is one nucleotide away. The study at large found these results: In cross-validation, the 13-signature model distinguished ophthalmopathy from stable hyperthyroidism with 85% to 90% sensitivity and 81% to 83% specificity, and in the test set the corresponding values were around 80% and 75%. No statistical method was used to set the sample size in advance, and the investigators knew which group each participant was assigned to. In validation, the model predicted ophthalmopathy progression with over 60% sensitivity and roughly 72% specificity; fewer than 15 predicted patients were CT-confirmed with GO in a median of about 6.2 months. Most of the expanded thyroid clonotypes with a frequency above 0.001 were also detected in blood, and it was suggested that the thyroid immune response may be reflected by blood repertoires.

From the cysteine through the phenylalanine, the CDR3 covers 13 amino acids. The retained sequence is limited to the CDR3, 39 bases, with the frame set at the first base. Ends trimmed: V by 3 bases, J by 8 bases; bases unmatched to a gene: 5. TCR beta CDR3 regions were amplified from RNA transcripts for repertoire sequencing. The first round of RT-PCR was done with HTBI primers and the Qiagen OneStep RT-PCR kit, and was followed by a second round of multiplex PCR, then size selection and purification. Sequencing of the libraries was carried out on an Illumina HiSeq2000 in paired-end mode with 100 bp reads. Under the source paper's analysis protocol: SOAPnuke was used to process the reads, removing any read that contained adapters or uncalled bases, had a mean Phred below 15, or lacked an exact match to the constant primer or identifier. COPE v1.2.5 was used to merge high-quality paired reads. Clonotypes were defined as unique nucleotide sequences and were aligned to IMGT TRB V, D and J references using MiTCR v1.1. The analysis was limited to V-J combinations with a frequency above 0.0001, which together covered roughly 99% of repertoires. A TCR clonal expansion and chaos score per V-J combination was defined as the ratio of F50 clonal expansion to chaos observed in the TCRdist matrix. Features were reduced by Welch's t-statistics and random forest to around 14 V-J combinations, which fed a naive Bayes classifier. The Morisita-Horn index was used to measure how similar the thyroid and blood repertoires were. In TCRdb, the public reads were trimmed at Q25 with fastp and aligned with MiXCR, with productive beta chains retained. Every CDR3 protein is listed once, alongside the most common genes and DNA of its rows. These V and J calls are TCRdb output, not the study's own analysis. Counted in this sample were about 620,000 distinct CDR3 sequences; about a fifth of them appeared once. More than 5.5% of the sample is in the top ten clones.

Hyperthyroidism was considered stable if no progression to ophthalmopathy occurred within 18 months of follow-up. Hyperthyroidism patients were newly diagnosed, were aged 18 to 65 years, and had a disease duration under 2 months. Patients with other autoimmune diseases, uncontrolled infections, pregnancy or lactation were excluded. Clinical symptoms, serum thyroxine, TRAb, thyroid ultrasound and orbital computed tomography formed the basis of the diagnosis. PBMCs were isolated from 10 ml of fresh peripheral blood by Ficoll-Paque density gradient centrifugation. Total RNA was extracted using Trizol reagent, and RNA quality was checked on an Agilent 2100 Bioanalyzer.

This sequence was found in a woman aged 18-35 years with stable Graves' hyperthyroidism. Some clones in this sample may be carry-over from other donors' samples. Donor details come from another sample of the same person, matched by shared clones. The chain joins TRBV12-3 or TRBV12-4 to TRBJ1-2; 8 bases in the junction line up with TRBD1. Sequenced input: peripheral blood. Read as DNA, the sequence is TGTGCCAGCAGTTTTCGACAGGGGCGCGGCTACACCTTC. It translates to CASSFRQGRGYTF.